Sequencing of this TCR beta chain was carried out in a study of cytomegalovirus exposure and HLA in healthy donors. V was shortened by 7 bases and J by 6 bases, with 12 bases between the two germline ends. Germline lookup yields CDR1 MDHEN and CDR2 SYDVKM. This CDR3 is 12 amino acids long. Primers for the PCR totalled 60 Vbeta and 13 Jbeta. TCRdb's table, derived via immunoSEQ multiplex PCR, lists solely in-frame clones and lacks some. The sample holds about 130,000 clones; 60% to 75% are singletons and the top ten take about 4.4%. Sample: PBMCs. The sequence was collected from a woman between 45 and 60 years old in good health and CMV-seropositive. V usage is TRBV28 and J usage is TRBJ1-2, with D possibly matching TRBD1 (5 bases). The CDR3 region has the DNA TGTGCCAGCAATAATTGGGGGGATGGCTACACCTTC. It yields the protein CASNNWGDGYTF.